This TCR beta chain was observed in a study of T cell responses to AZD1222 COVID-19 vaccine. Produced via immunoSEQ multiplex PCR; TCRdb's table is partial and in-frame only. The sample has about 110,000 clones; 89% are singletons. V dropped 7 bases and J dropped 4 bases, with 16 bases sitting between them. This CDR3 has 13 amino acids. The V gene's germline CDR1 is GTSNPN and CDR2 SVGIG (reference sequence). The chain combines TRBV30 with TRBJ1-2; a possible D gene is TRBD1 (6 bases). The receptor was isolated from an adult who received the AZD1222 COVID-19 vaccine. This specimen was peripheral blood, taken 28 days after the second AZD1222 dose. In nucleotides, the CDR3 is TGTGCCTTTGGGAGAGACAGGCCCTATGGCTACACCTTC. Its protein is CAFGRDRPYGYTF.